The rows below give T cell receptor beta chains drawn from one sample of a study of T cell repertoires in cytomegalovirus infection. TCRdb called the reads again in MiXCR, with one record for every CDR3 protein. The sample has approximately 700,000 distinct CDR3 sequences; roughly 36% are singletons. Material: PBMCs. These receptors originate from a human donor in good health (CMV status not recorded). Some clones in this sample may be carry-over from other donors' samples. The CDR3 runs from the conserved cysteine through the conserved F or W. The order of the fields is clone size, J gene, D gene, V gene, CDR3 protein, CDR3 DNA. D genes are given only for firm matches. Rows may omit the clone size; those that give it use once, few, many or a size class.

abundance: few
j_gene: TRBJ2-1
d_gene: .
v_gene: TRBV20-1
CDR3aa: CSASGGRDNEQFF
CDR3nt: TGCAGTGCTAGCGGGGGGCGAGACAATGAGCAGTTCTTC

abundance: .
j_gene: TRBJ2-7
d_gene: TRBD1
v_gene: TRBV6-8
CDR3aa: CASSYSRTGSTGEQYF
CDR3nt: TGTGCCAGCAGTTACTCCCGGACAGGGTCTACTGGCGAGCAGTACTTC

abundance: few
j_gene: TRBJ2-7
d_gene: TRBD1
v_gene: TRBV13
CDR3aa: CASSSGTGTYEQYF
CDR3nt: TGTGCCAGCAGCTCCGGGACAGGCACCTACGAGCAGTACTTC

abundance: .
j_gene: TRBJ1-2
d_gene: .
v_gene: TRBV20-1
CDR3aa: CSASGQGHGYTF
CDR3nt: TGCAGTGCCTCGGGGCAGGGGCATGGCTACACCTTC

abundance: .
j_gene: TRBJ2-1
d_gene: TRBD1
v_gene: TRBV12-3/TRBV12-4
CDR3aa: CASSLLHRRDRGPHNEQFF
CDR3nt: TGTGCCAGCAGTTTATTACATCGGAGAGACAGGGGGCCCCACAATGAGCAGTTCTTC

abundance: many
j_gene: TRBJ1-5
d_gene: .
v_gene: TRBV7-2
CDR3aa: CASSLGETGNQPQHF
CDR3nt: TGTGCCAGCAGCTTAGGCGAGACAGGCAATCAGCCCCAGCATTTT

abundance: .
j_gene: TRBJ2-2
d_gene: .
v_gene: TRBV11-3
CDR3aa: CASSRTIGELFF
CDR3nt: TGTGCCAGCAGCCGAACTATCGGGGAGCTGTTTTTT

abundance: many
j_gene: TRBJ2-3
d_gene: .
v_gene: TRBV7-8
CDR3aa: CASSLTSETDTQYF
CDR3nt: TGTGCCAGCAGCTTAACCTCAGAGACAGATACGCAGTATTTT

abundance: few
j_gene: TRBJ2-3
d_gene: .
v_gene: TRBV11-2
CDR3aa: CASSLDVYRVVTDTQYF
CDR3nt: TGTGCCAGCAGCTTAGATGTTTACAGGGTTGTGACAGATACGCAGTATTTT

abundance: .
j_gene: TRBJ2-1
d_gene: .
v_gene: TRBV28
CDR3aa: CASSYYKEQFF
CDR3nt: TGTGCCAGCAGTTATTACAAGGAGCAGTTCTTC

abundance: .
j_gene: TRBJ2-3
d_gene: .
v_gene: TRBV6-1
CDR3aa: CASSYKYTKDTQYF
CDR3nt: TGTGCCAGCAGTTATAAATATACCAAAGATACGCAGTATTTT

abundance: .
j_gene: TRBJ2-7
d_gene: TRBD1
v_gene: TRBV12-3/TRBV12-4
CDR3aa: CASGTGYLEQYF
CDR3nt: TGTGCCAGCGGGACAGGATACCTCGAGCAGTACTTC

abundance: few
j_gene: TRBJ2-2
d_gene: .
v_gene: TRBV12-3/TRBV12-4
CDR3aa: CASRVGRATGELFF
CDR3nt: TGTGCCAGCAGGGTGGGCAGGGCGACCGGGGAGCTGTTTTTT

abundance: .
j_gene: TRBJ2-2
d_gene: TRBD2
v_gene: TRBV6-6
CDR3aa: CASRELAEGTGELFF
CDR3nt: TGTGCCAGCAGAGAGCTAGCGGAAGGGACCGGGGAGCTGTTTTTT

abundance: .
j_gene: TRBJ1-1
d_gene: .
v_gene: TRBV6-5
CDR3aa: CASSYPGRPEAFF
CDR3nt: TGTGCCAGCAGTTACCCAGGACGGCCAGAAGCTTTCTTT

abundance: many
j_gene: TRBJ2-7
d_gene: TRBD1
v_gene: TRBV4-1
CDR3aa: CASRGTGKGYEQYF
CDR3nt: TGCGCCAGCAGGGGGACAGGGAAAGGGTACGAGCAGTACTTC

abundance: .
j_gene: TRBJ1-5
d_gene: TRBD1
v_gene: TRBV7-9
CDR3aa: CASSFTGQGQNQPQHF
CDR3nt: TGTGCCAGCAGCTTTACGGGACAGGGACAAAATCAGCCCCAGCATTTT

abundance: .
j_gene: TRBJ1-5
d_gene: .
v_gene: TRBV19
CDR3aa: CASSMGDNQPKPF
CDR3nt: TGTGCCAGTAGTATGGGGGATAATCAGCCCAAGCCTTTT

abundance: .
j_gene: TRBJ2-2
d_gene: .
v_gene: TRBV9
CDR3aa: CASSGGGGGWAGELFF
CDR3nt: TGTGCCAGCAGCGGAGGGGGCGGGGGATGGGCCGGGGAGCTGTTTTTT

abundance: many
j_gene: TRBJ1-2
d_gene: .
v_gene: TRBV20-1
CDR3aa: CSARELGEGYTF
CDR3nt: TGCAGTGCTAGAGAGCTCGGGGAGGGCTACACCTTC

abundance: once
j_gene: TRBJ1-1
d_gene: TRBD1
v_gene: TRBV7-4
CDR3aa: CASSPTGTGLLGRAFF
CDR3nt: TGTGCCAGCAGCCCGACCGGGACAGGCCTTTTGGGACGAGCTTTCTTT

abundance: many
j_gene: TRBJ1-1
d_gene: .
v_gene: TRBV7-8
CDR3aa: CASSLVEGLNTEAFF
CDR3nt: TGTGCCAGCAGCTTAGTGGAGGGGTTGAACACTGAAGCTTTCTTT

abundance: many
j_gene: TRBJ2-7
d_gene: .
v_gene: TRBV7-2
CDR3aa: CASSSGAPGKYF
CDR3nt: TGTGCCAGCAGCTCCGGGGCTCCTGGGAAGTACTTC

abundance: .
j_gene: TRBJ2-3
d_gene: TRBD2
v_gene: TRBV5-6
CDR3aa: CASSFGLAEVGGTDTQYF
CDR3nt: TGTGCCAGCAGCTTCGGACTAGCGGAAGTCGGGGGAACAGATACGCAGTATTTT

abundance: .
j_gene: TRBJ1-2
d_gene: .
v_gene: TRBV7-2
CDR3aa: CASSFGEGNYGYTF
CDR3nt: TGTGCCAGCAGCTTCGGGGAGGGTAACTATGGCTACACCTTC

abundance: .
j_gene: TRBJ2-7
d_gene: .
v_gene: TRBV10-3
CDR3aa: CAISPWGDSSYEQYF
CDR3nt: TGTGCCATCAGTCCCTGGGGGGACAGCTCCTACGAGCAGTACTTC

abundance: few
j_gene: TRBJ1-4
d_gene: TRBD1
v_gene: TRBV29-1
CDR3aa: CSALDRDWRKLFF
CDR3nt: TGCAGCGCTCTAGACAGGGACTGGCGAAAACTGTTTTTT

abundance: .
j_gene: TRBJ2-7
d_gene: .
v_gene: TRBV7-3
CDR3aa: CASSLIPTIQYEQYF
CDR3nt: TGTGCCAGCAGCTTAATCCCGACTATTCAATACGAGCAGTACTTC

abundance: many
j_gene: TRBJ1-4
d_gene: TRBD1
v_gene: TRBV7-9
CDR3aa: CASSSFDREGQELFF
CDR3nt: TGTGCCAGCAGCTCCTTCGACAGGGAGGGGCAAGAACTGTTTTTT

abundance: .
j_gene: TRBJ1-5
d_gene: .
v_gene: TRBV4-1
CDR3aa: CASSQVSRNQPQHF
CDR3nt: TGCGCCAGCAGCCAAGTAAGTAGGAATCAGCCCCAGCATTTT

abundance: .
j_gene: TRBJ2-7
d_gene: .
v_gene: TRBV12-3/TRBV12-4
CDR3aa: CANNNQGNYEQYF
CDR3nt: TGTGCCAACAACAATCAGGGAAACTACGAGCAGTACTTC

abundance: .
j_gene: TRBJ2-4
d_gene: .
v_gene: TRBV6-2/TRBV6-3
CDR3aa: CASNPGLAKNIQYF
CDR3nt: TGTGCCAGCAATCCGGGACTAGCCAAAAACATTCAGTACTTC

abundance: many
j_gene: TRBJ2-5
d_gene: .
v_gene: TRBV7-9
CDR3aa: CASSLGRSQETQYF
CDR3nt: TGTGCCAGCAGCTTAGGTCGCAGCCAAGAGACCCAGTACTTC

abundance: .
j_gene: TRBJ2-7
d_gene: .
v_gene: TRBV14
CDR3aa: CASSQLPGASYEQYF
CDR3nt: TGTGCCAGCAGCCAATTGCCGGGAGCCTCGTACGAGCAGTACTTC

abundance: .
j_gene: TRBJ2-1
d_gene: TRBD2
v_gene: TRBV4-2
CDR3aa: CASSQGAGEAEQFF
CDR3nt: TGTGCCAGCAGCCAAGGGGCGGGGGAAGCCGAGCAGTTCTTC

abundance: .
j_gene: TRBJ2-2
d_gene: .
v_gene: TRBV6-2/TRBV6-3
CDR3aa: CASSGLEVARARELFF
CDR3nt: TGTGCCAGCAGTGGCCTGGAGGTAGCTAGGGCCAGGGAGCTGTTTTTT

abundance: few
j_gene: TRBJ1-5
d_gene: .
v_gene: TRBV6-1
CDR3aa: CASSGWTFGVYQPQHF
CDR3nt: TGTGCCAGCAGTGGTTGGACATTTGGGGTTTATCAGCCCCAGCATTTT